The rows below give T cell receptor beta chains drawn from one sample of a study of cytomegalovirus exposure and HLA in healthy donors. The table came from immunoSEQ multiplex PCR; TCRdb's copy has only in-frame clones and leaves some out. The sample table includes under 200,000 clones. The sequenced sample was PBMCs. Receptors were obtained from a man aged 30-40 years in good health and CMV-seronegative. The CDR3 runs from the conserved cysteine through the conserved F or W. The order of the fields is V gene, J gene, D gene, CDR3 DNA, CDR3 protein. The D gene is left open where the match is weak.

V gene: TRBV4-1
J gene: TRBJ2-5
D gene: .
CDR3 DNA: TGCGCCAGCAGCCCAAGGCCGGGACACTCAAGAGAGGGGCAAGAGACCCAGTACTTC
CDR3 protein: CASSPRPGHSREGQETQYF

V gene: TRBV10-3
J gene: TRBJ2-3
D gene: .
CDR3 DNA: TGTGCCATCACCCTAGGATTGCGTAGCACAGATACGCAGTATTTT
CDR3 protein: CAITLGLRSTDTQYF

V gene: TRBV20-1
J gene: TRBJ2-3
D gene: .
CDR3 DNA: TGCAGTGCTGTGCGAGATACGCAGTATTTT
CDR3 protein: CSAVRDTQYF

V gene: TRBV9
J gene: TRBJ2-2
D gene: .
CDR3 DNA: TGTGCCAGCAGCCCCCAAGGACTATCCTTCACCGGGGAGCTGTTTTTT
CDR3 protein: CASSPQGLSFTGELFF

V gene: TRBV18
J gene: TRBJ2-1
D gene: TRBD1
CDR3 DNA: TGTGCCAGCTCTCCCTACTCCCCAACCGGGACAGGGAACAATGAGCAGTTCTTC
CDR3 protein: CASSPYSPTGTGNNEQFF

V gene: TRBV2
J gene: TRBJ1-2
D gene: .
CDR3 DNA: TGTGCCAGCAGTGAGCAGTCCACCTCTCACTATGGCTACACCTTC
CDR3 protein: CASSEQSTSHYGYTF

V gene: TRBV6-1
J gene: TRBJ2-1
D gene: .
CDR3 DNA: TGTGCCAGCAGTGAAATGGGCGGGACGACCTACAATGAGCAGTTCTTC
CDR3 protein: CASSEMGGTTYNEQFF

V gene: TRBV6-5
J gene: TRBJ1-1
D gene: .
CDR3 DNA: TGTGCCAGCAGTTACAATCTGGGCGTAGGTACTGAAGCTTTCTTT
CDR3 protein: CASSYNLGVGTEAFF

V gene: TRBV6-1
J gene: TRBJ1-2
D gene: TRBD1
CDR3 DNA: TGTGCCAGCAGTGGAGGACAGGGCACGCTCTATGGCTACACCTTC
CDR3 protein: CASSGGQGTLYGYTF

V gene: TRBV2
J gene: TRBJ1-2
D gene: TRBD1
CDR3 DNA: TGTGCCAGAAAGGAGGTCAGGGGGCTGTATGGCTACACCTTC
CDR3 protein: CARKEVRGLYGYTF

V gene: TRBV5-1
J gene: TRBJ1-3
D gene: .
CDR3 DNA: TGCGCCAGCAGCTCCCATCAGCTGGCCAGACTTTCATCTGGAAACACCATATATTTT
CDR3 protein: CASSSHQLARLSSGNTIYF

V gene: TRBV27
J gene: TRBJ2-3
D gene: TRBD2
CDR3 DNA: TGTGCCAGCAGCCGGACTAGCGGGAGCAATATTCCCACAGATACGCAGTATTTT
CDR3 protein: CASSRTSGSNIPTDTQYF

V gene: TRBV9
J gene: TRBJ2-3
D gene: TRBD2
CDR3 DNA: TGTGCCAGCAGCGTAGGCGGGAGGGCCACAGATACGCAGTATTTT
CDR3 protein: CASSVGGRATDTQYF

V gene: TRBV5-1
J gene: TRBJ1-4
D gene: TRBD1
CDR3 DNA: TGCGCCAGCAGCCGACAGGGGGCGGGGAACGAAAAACTGTTTTTT
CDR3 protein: CASSRQGAGNEKLFF

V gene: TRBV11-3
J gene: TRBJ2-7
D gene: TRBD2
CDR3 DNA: TGTGCCAGCAGCTACAGGACTAGCGGGCGGGAGTGGGCCGAGCAGTACTTC
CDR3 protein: CASSYRTSGREWAEQYF

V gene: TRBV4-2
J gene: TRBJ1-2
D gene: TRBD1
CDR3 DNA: TGTGCCAGCAGCCTCGAGGGGGACAGGACCAACTATGGCTACACCTTC
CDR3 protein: CASSLEGDRTNYGYTF

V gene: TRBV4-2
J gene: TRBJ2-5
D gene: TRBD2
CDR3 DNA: TGTGCCAGCAGCCGAACGGGAGCGGGAGGAACGCAAGAGACCCAGTACTTC
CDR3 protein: CASSRTGAGGTQETQYF

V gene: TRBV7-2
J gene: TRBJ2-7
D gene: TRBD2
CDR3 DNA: TGTGCCAGCAGCCGGGGACTAGCGGATCCCTACGAGCAGTACTTC
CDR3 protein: CASSRGLADPYEQYF

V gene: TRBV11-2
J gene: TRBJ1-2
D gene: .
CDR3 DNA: TGTGCCAGCAGCGGACACAGGGTAGGGTCCTATGGCTACACCTTC
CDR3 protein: CASSGHRVGSYGYTF

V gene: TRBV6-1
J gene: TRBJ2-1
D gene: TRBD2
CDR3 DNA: TGTGCCAGCAGTGAAAATAGCGGGAGTTCGAATGAGCAGTTCTTC
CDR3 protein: CASSENSGSSNEQFF

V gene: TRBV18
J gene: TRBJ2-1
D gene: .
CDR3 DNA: TGTGCCAGCTCCCCGGCCTTGGGGAGCGATGAGCAGTTCTTC
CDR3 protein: CASSPALGSDEQFF

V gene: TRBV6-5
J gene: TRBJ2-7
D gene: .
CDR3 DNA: TGTGCCAGCAGTCCAGGTATTACCTACGAGCAGTACTTC
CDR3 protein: CASSPGITYEQYF

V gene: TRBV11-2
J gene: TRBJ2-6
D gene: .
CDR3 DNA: TGTGCCAGCAGCGTACTTGGTCTTGGGGCCAACGTCCTGACTTTC
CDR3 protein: CASSVLGLGANVLTF

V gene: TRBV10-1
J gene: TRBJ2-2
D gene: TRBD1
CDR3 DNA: TGCGCCACTACAGGGGGGAACACCGGGGAGCTGTTTTTT
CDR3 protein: CATTGGNTGELFF

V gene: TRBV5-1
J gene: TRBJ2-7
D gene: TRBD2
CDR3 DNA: TGCGCCAGCAGCTTGGAAGGTAGCGGGCTGGGATACTACGAGCAGTACTTC
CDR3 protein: CASSLEGSGLGYYEQYF

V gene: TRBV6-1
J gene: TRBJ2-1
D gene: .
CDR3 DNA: TGTGCCAGCAGTGAGCGATATAGCTCCTACAATGAGCAGTTCTTC
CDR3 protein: CASSERYSSYNEQFF

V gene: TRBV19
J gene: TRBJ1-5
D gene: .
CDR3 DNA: TGTGCCAGTAGTACAGGGGTAGGTAGGGGCAATCAGCCCCAGCATTTT
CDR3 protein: CASSTGVGRGNQPQHF

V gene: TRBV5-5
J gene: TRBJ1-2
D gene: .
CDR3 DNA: TGTGCCAGCAGCGAGGGACTGACCTTTAACGGCTACACCTTC
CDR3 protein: CASSEGLTFNGYTF

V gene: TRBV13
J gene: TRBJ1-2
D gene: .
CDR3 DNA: TGTGCCAGCAGCATATACAGGGTCGGCTATGGCTACACCTTC
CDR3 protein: CASSIYRVGYGYTF

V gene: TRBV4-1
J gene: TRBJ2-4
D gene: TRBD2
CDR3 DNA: TGCGCCAGCAGCCATGGTTTAGCGGGAGTGTCCGCCAAAAACATTCAGTACTTC
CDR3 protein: CASSHGLAGVSAKNIQYF

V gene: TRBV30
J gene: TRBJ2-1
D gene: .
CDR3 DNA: TGTGCCTGGCGGAGGCCGGCCGTCGATGAGCAGTTCTTC
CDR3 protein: CAWRRPAVDEQFF

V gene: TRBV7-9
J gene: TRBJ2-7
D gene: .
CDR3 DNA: TGTGCCAGCAGCTTCGGGGTGTACGAGCAGTACTTC
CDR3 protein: CASSFGVYEQYF

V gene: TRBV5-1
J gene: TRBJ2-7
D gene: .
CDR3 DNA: TGCGCCAGCAGCTTGGCCCAGCGGGTGTTCTACGAGCAGTACTTC
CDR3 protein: CASSLAQRVFYEQYF

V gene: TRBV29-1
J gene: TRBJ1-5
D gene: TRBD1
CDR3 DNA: TGCAGCTACTCGACAGGGGATTACAATCAGCCCCAGCATTTT
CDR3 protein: CSYSTGDYNQPQHF

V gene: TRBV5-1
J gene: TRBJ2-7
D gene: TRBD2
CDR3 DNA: TGCGCCAGCAGCTTGGGGGGACTAGGAAGCTCGTCCGAGCAGTACTTC
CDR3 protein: CASSLGGLGSSSEQYF